The 10 T cell receptor beta chains presented below share a single source sample, sequenced in a study of molecular identifiers for immune sequencing clone quantification. TCRdb fed the PCR reads into MiXCR, producing one record per CDR3 protein. The repertoire includes fewer than 25,000 distinct CDR3 sequences, more than 15% of them detected once, and approximately 1% sits in the top ten. Source material: naive CD8+ T cells from blood, with Jurkat cell RNA spiked in. As for subset: FACS-sorted CD8+CD4-CCR7+CD45RA+ naive T cells. The origin of the receptors is a human donor in good health. Some libraries in this study had Jurkat cell RNA spiked in.

This clonotype was seen ten or more times. The V and J genes are TRBV29-1 and TRBJ2-5; the match to TRBD2 covers 11 bases. V lost 5 bases and J lost 3; bases outside the gene matches: 2. CDR3 size: 13 residues. From germline, CDR1 is SQVTM and CDR2 ANQGSEA. CDR3 sequence: CSVSSGGKETQYF. The CDR3 DNA reads TGCAGCGTTTCTAGCGGGGGGAAAGAGACCCAGTACTTC.

At least ten counts were recorded for this clonotype. The chain is built from TRBV6-5 and TRBJ2-3; D ambiguous. Germline V gives CDR1 MNHEY, CDR2 SVGAGI. The V end was cut by 0 bases, the J end by 6 bases, with 13 bases between. The CDR3 runs to 15 residues. The CDR3 sequence is CASSYSIRPVDTQYF. CDR3 nucleotides: TGTGCCAGCAGTTACTCGATACGCCCGGTGGATACGCAGTATTTT.

This clonotype was counted ten times or more. The rearrangement links TRBV4-1 to TRBJ2-3, with D unclear. This CDR3 has 12 residues. The germline gives CDR1 MGHRA, CDR2 YSYEKL. Deletions cut 4 bases from V and 2 bases from J, with 4 bases between. CDR3 sequence: CASSPDTDTQYF. DNA for the CDR3: TGCGCCAGCAGCCCTGACACAGATACGCAGTATTTT.

V gene TRBV7-2 combines with J gene TRBJ1-5, with D uncertain. This CDR3 is 17 amino acids long. Germline V gene lookup returns CDR1 SGHTA and CDR2 FQGNSA. V lost 0 bases to trimming and J lost 0 bases, with 12 bases between them. The chain's CDR3 is CASSLAKTNYSNQPQHF. The CDR3 nucleotides are TGTGCCAGCAGCTTAGCAAAGACGAACTATAGCAATCAGCCCCAGCATTTT.

Ten or more counts support this clonotype. The genes are TRBV3-1 and TRBJ2-2; no firm D call. Trimming took off 1 base at V and 6 bases at J, with 6 bases between the two ends. The CDR3 loop spans 13 amino acids. CDR1 LGHDT and CDR2 YNNKEL come from the germline V gene (reference sequence). CDR3 residues: CASSQVPAGELFF. CDR3 sequence (DNA): TGTGCCAGCAGCCAAGTGCCGGCCGGGGAGCTGTTTTTT.

This clonotype was counted ten times or more. The chain has TRBV6-5 and TRBJ2-7; 9 bases are a match to TRBD1. Per the germline V gene, CDR1 is MNHEY and CDR2 is SVGAGI. The CDR3 consists of 15 residues. The J segment lost 5 bases and the V segment lost 6 bases, leaving 11 bases of the junction unmatched. DNA of the CDR3: TGTGCCAGCAGACCAAAGGGACAGGGTTTGGACGAGCAGTACTTC. It codes for CASRPKGQGLDEQYF.

This clonotype has a count of ten or more. J is TRBJ2-3 and V is TRBV30; 11 bases are shared with TRBD1. The germline gives CDR1 GTSNPN, CDR2 SVGIG (reference sequence). With 5 bases clipped from V and 4 bases from J, the junction kept 5 bases outside the gene matches. This CDR3 has 14 amino acids. The CDR3 sequence is CAWAGGQGADTQYF. CDR3 coding DNA: TGTGCCTGGGCCGGGGGACAGGGGGCAGATACGCAGTATTTT.

On this clonotype: The junction and the germline gene differ at one end; a read error may be behind it. The chain recombines TRBV5-3 with TRBJ2-7; 7 nucleotides match TRBD2. TRBV5-3 is given ORF status, its function remaining uncertain. The CDR3 length is 14 residues. The CDR3 sequence is CASSLVLGDYEQDF. In nucleotides, the CDR3 is TGTGCCAGCAGCTTGGTACTCGGGGACTACGAGCAGGACTTC.

This clonotype occurred many times. V gene TRBV6-5 combines with J gene TRBJ2-3; 15 nucleotides match TRBD2. This CDR3 is 18 amino acids long. J lost 6 bases, V lost 5 bases, and 12 bases had no gene match. Germline values: CDR1 MNHEY, CDR2 SVGAGI. Here the CDR3 reads CASSPSWTSGGALDTQYF. Here the CDR3 DNA reads TGTGCCAGCAGTCCCTCCTGGACTAGCGGGGGGGCCTTGGATACGCAGTATTTT.

Many counts were recorded for this clonotype. The chain has TRBV12-3 or TRBV12-4 and TRBJ1-1; D gene ambiguous. V lost 7 bases and J 1 base, leaving 13 bases between the germline ends. CDR3 length equals 14 residues. CDR3 nucleotide sequence: TGTGCCAGCACTTCGCCAGGACCGAACACTGAAGCTTTCTTT. Translated, it gives CASTSPGPNTEAFF.